This passage covers 18 T cell receptor beta chains from one sample sequenced in a study of OX40 agonist ivuxolimab in advanced cancers. Only in-frame clones appear in the TCRdb table, and some are missing; sequencing was by immunoSEQ multiplex PCR. Seen here are roughly 79,000 clones, 92% observed once, and the top ten hold 0.5% to 0.65%. This specimen was CD4+ or CD8+ T cells sorted from blood, taken in a trial of the OX40 agonist ivuxolimab. The source is an adult with an advanced solid tumor such as melanoma, head and neck, liver or kidney cancer.

This clone occurred once. The V call is TRBV7-2, the J call TRBJ2-3; 7 bases map to TRBD2. Trimming took 4 bases from V and 4 from J; bases not matched to a gene: 8. CDR3 length: 15 residues. From germline, CDR1 is SGHTA and CDR2 FQGNSA. DNA of the CDR3: TGTGCCAGCAGCTCTGTGTCGGGAGGATCAGATACGCAGTATTTT. It is translated as CASSSVSGGSDTQYF.

About this clone itself: An end of the junction does not agree with germline; a read error may underlie this. This rearrangement joins TRBV7-7 to TRBJ2-1; D is perhaps TRBD1 or TRBD2 (5 bases each). Germline CDR1 reads SSHAT; CDR2 reads FNYEAQ (reference sequence). The CDR3 consists of 15 residues. Here the CDR3 DNA reads TGTGCTAGCAGCTCTAAGACCGGGACGTACAATGAGCAGTTCTTC. Translated: CASSSKTGTYNEQFF.

This clone was recorded a few times. This chain links TRBV19 with TRBJ1-5, with unresolved D. Germline CDR1 is LNHDA and CDR2 is SQIVND (reference sequence). CDR3 length: 12 residues. Deletions cut 4 bases from V and 4 bases from J, with 5 bases between. This CDR3 is CASSSRNQPQHF. The CDR3 DNA reads as TGTGCCAGTAGTAGTCGAAATCAGCCCCAGCATTTT.

The CDR3 DNA sequence: TGTGCCAGCAGCTTAGATAACCGGGTCATAGACGAGCAGTACTTC. Amino acids: CASSLDNRVIDEQYF. This chain joins TRBV7-2 and TRBJ2-7, with unresolved D. Trimming cost V 1 base and J 5 bases, with 15 bases left between them. The germline gives CDR1 SGHTA, CDR2 FQGNSA. The length of the CDR3 is 15 residues.

V usage is TRBV19 and J usage is TRBJ2-3, with 12 positions matching TRBD1. This CDR3 region has 17 residues. The germline CDR1 and CDR2 sequences are LNHDA and SQIVND (reference sequence). With V trimmed by 4 bases and J by 2 bases, 7 bases remained unmatched. The CDR3 is CASSTSGQGAFTDTQYF. CDR3 nucleotides: TGTGCCAGTAGTACATCGGGACAGGGGGCATTCACAGATACGCAGTATTTT.

This clone showed up just once. The chain uses TRBV18 and TRBJ1-2, with TRBD1 as a possible D gene (6 bases). This CDR3 is built from 14 residues. V was shortened by 4 bases and J by 8 bases, with 17 bases between the two germline ends. Per germline, CDR1 KGHSH and CDR2 LQKENI. DNA of the CDR3: TGTGCCAGCTCACTGGAGCTATCAGGGGACGGCTACACCTTC. This encodes CASSLELSGDGYTF.

This clone was detected only once. The chain couples TRBV11-3 to TRBJ2-2; maybe TRBD2 (5 bases). The CDR3 is made up of 16 amino acids. Trimming removed 0 bases from V and 4 bases from J, with 12 bases in between. Germline lookup yields CDR1 SGHNT and CDR2 YENEEA. CDR3 bases: TGTGCCAGCAGCTTAGACCCGGGGTTGAGCACCGGGGAGCTGTTTTTT. Its protein product is CASSLDPGLSTGELFF. The complete variable domain, with remaining parts taken from reference TRBV11-3 and TRBJ2-2, reads EAGVVQSPRYKIIEKKQPVAFWCNPISGHNTLYWYLQNLGQGPELLIRYENEEAVDDSQLPKDRFSAERLKGVDSTLKIQPAELGDSAVYLCASSLDPGLSTGELFFGEGSRLTVL.

The chain employs TRBV7-2 and TRBJ1-3; perhaps TRBD1 as D (5 bases). Looked up from germline, CDR1 is SGHTA and CDR2 is FQGNSA. V lost 5 bases and J lost 0, with 14 bases in between. The CDR3 runs to 16 residues. CDR3 coding DNA: TGTGCCAGCAGCCCCTCACAGGCGAGCTCTGGAAACACCATATATTTT. Translated, it gives CASSPSQASSGNTIYF.

There are a few counts of this clone. The J gene is TRBJ1-4, the V gene TRBV19; unclear D gene. Looked up from germline, CDR1 is LNHDA and CDR2 is SQIVND (reference sequence). CDR3 length: 15 amino acids. Trimming stripped 5 bases from V and 7 bases from J, with 17 bases between. The CDR3 reads CASSPILGRGEKLFF. The CDR3 DNA is TGTGCCAGTAGTCCGATCTTGGGTCGGGGTGAAAAACTGTTTTTT.

The sample holds one count of this clone. This rearrangement joins TRBV4-3 to TRBJ2-5, with 7 bases identical to TRBD2. The CDR3 is made up of 17 amino acids. After removal of 3 bases from V and 4 bases from J, the junction contained 14 bases not matched to a gene. The germline V gene encodes CDR1 LGHNA and CDR2 YSLEER. This CDR3 reads CASSQISPGGAPETQYF. The CDR3 coding sequence is TGCGCCAGCAGCCAGATATCGCCGGGGGGAGCCCCAGAGACCCAGTACTTC.

The chain combines TRBV7-3 with TRBJ2-5, with 7 bases lining up with TRBD2. CDR1 and CDR2 (germline): SGHTA, FQGTGA. The J segment lost 4 bases and the V segment lost 3 bases, leaving 8 bases of the junction unmatched. This CDR3 comprises 15 residues. CDR3 DNA sequence: TGTGCCAGCAGCTTGGGGGTGGAGCGGGGAGAGACCCAGTACTTC. It encodes CASSLGVERGETQYF.

This clone was seen once. The chain uses TRBV6-5 and TRBJ2-5, with TRBD2 identical over 7 bases. The CDR3 extends over 15 amino acids. V shed 0 bases and J 5 bases; nucleotides not matched to a gene: 6. Germline values: CDR1 MNHEY, CDR2 SVGAGI. The CDR3 is CASSYSFGGGETQYF. CDR3 DNA sequence: TGTGCCAGCAGTTACTCGTTTGGGGGAGGGGAGACCCAGTACTTC.

The rearrangement uses TRBV6-5 and TRBJ2-1; D gene unclear. Germline CDR1 MNHEY, CDR2 SVGAGI. Deletions cut 2 bases from V and 0 bases from J, with 11 bases between. This CDR3 region has 16 residues. In nucleotides, the CDR3 is TGTGCCAGCAGTTACGTGAAGCGAAGCTCCTACAATGAGCAGTTCTTC. Its protein is CASSYVKRSSYNEQFF.

The rearrangement links TRBV6-4 to TRBJ2-5; 12 positions match TRBD1. From germline, CDR1 is MRHNA and CDR2 SNTAGT. The junction had 0 bases not matched to a gene; V was cut back by 3 bases and J by 4 bases. The CDR3 is made up of 14 amino acids. The CDR3 loop is CASSEGQGAETQYF. DNA of the CDR3: TGTGCCAGCAGTGAGGGACAGGGGGCAGAGACCCAGTACTTC.

This chain's CDR3 is CASSVDPGGPYEQYF. CDR3 coding DNA: TGTGCCAGCAGCGTAGACCCGGGAGGGCCCTACGAGCAGTACTTC. The J gene is TRBJ2-7, the V gene TRBV9; TRBD2 matches 8 bases. This CDR3 has 15 amino acids. Trimming at V came to 0 bases and at J to 2 bases, leaving 4 bases not matched to a gene. Germline CDR1 and CDR2: SGDLS and YYNGEE.

V and J are TRBV19 and TRBJ1-3; the D gene is possibly TRBD1 (6 bases). V was shortened by 3 bases and J by 4 bases, with 13 bases between the two germline ends. Germline loops: CDR1 LNHDA, CDR2 SQIVND (reference sequence). This CDR3 contains 15 residues. The CDR3 sequence is CASSMGAGEGNTIYF. The CDR3 DNA sequence: TGTGCCAGTAGTATGGGGGCAGGCGAGGGAAACACCATATATTTT. Drawing the rest from reference TRBV19 and TRBJ1-3, the complete variable domain is DGGITQSPKYLFRKEGQNVTLSCEQNLNHDAMYWYRQDPGQGLRLIYYSQIVNDFQKGDIAEGYSVSREKKESFPLTVTSAQKNPTAFYLCASSMGAGEGNTIYFGEGSWLTVV.

The chain links TRBV11-2 to TRBJ2-5; a possible D gene is TRBD1 (6 bases). The germline CDR1 and CDR2 sequences are SGHAT and FQNNGV. This CDR3 has 13 residues. V was trimmed by 8 bases and J by 5 bases, leaving 15 bases between them. The CDR3 reads CASGQRTEETQYF. CDR3 coding DNA: TGTGCCAGCGGACAAAGGACAGAGGAGACCCAGTACTTC.

This rearrangement joins TRBV30 to TRBJ2-1; D may be TRBD2 (6 bases). Germline loops: CDR1 GTSNPN, CDR2 SVGIG (reference sequence). V was pared by 3 bases and J by 9 bases, with 18 bases between. CDR3 size: 14 residues. The CDR3 bases are TGTGCCTGGAGGCGGGACTCGGCCGCGGGTGAGCAGTTCTTC. Translated, it gives CAWRRDSAAGEQFF.